This entry lists 30 T cell receptor beta chains sequenced from one sample in a study of technical replicates of blood from several donors. Data came from immunoSEQ multiplex PCR; TCRdb stores just in-frame clones and leaves some out. The sample carries some 80,000 clones, more than 90% recorded once. The sequencing input was T cells isolated from PBMCs. The source of these receptors is a human donor in good health.

The rearrangement joins TRBV4-1 to TRBJ2-1; 7 positions match TRBD2. Germline CDR1 reads MGHRA; CDR2 reads YSYEKL. The CDR3 runs 15 residues. V dropped 1 base and J dropped 7; count of bases not matched to a gene: 7. The CDR3 coding sequence is TGCGCCAGCAGCCAAGGCAGGACTAGACGTAATGAGCAGTTCTTC. Protein sequence: CASSQGRTRRNEQFF.

The rearrangement links TRBV6-5 to TRBJ2-3; D call uncertain. Germline V CDR1 and CDR2: MNHEY, SVGAGI. The CDR3 has 12 amino acids. The ends were cut back, 7 bases at V and 4 bases at J, with 9 bases in the middle. The CDR3, as DNA: TGTGCCAGCATTAATCCCCCAGATACGCAGTATTTT. It yields the protein CASINPPDTQYF.

V is TRBV4-1 and J is TRBJ1-5, with 11 bases lining up with TRBD1. CDR1 is MGHRA and CDR2 is YSYEKL in the germline V gene. The CDR3 is 17 amino acids. With 2 bases clipped from V and 5 bases from J, the junction kept 8 bases outside the gene matches. The CDR3 sequence is CASSQHPGQGAYQPQHF. For the CDR3, the DNA is TGCGCCAGCAGCCAACACCCCGGACAGGGGGCTTATCAGCCCCAGCATTTT.

The chain combines TRBV2 with TRBJ1-1; tentatively, D is TRBD1 (5 bases). From germline, CDR1 is SNHLY and CDR2 FYNNEI. Trimming left V 0 bases short and J 4 bases short, with 9 bases between. The CDR3 contains 14 residues. CDR3 DNA: TGTGCCAGCAGTGAAGCAGGGGTTATCACTGAAGCTTTCTTT. Protein: CASSEAGVITEAFF.

This chain links TRBV7-9 with TRBJ1-5, with a tentative D call TRBD1 (5 bases). The CDR3 loop spans 18 amino acids. Trimming removed 2 bases at V and 4 bases at J, with 21 bases between. CDR1 SEHNR and CDR2 FQNEAQ come from the germline V gene (reference sequence). CDR3 DNA: TGTGCCAGCAGCTTAACTGGGAAGGGAGGGGCGAATAATCAGCCCCAGCATTTT. It specifies CASSLTGKGGANNQPQHF. The whole variable domain, remainder taken from reference TRBV7-9 and TRBJ1-5, is DTGVSQNPRHKITKRGQNVTFRCDPISEHNRLYWYRQTLGQGPEFLTYFQNEAQLEKSRLLSDRFSAERPKGSFSTLEIQRTEQGDSAMYLCASSLTGKGGANNQPQHFGDGTRLSIL.

This rearrangement joins TRBV29-1 to TRBJ1-4, with D maybe TRBD1 (5 bases). V shed 7 bases and J shed 3 bases, with 15 bases lying between them. The CDR3 is 14 amino acids. CDR1 and CDR2 (germline): SQVTM, ANQGSEA. CDR3 sequence reads: CSAHAGGSNEKLFF. The CDR3 DNA sequence: TGCAGCGCCCACGCCGGGGGGTCTAATGAAAAACTGTTTTTT. Filled out from reference TRBV29-1 and TRBJ1-4, the complete variable domain reads SAVISQKPSRDICQRGTSLTIQCQVDSQVTMMFWYRQQPGQSLTLIATANQGSEATYESGFVIDKFPISRPNLTFSTLTVSNMSPEDSSIYLCSAHAGGSNEKLFFGSGTQLSVL.

This chain joins TRBV19 and TRBJ1-4; possible D gene TRBD1, 6 bases. V was shortened by 7 bases and J by 4 bases, with 13 bases between the two germline ends. Germline assignment: CDR1 LNHDA and CDR2 SQIVND (reference sequence). The CDR3 sequence is 14 residues long. CDR3 sequence: CASTQTGLNEKLFF. The CDR3 DNA is TGTGCCAGTACACAGACAGGTCTTAATGAAAAACTGTTTTTT.

V usage is TRBV7-2 and J usage is TRBJ2-7; D ambiguous. V was shortened by 1 base and J by 0 bases, with 7 bases between the two germline ends. This CDR3 has 14 residues. Germline assignment: CDR1 SGHTA and CDR2 FQGNSA. Written as DNA, the CDR3 is TGTGCCAGCAGCTTAGACCCCAGCTCCTACGAGCAGTACTTC. Translation: CASSLDPSSYEQYF.

This clone was seen a single time. The chain couples TRBV11-1 to TRBJ2-2, with a tentative D call TRBD1 (5 bases). CDR3 length: 13 residues. Germline V gene lookup returns CDR1 SGHAT and CDR2 FQDESV (reference sequence). V lost 5 bases, J lost 5 bases, and 9 bases lay in between. CDR3 bases: TGTGCCAGCAGCCCCAGGGTGACCGGGGAGCTGTTTTTT. As protein: CASSPRVTGELFF.

V usage is TRBV19 and J usage is TRBJ2-3; D not certain. There are 15 residues in the CDR3. From germline, CDR1 is LNHDA and CDR2 SQIVND (reference sequence). Deletions cut 3 bases from V and 5 bases from J, with 15 bases between. CDR3 sequence (DNA): TGTGCCAGTAGTATTGACTCCTCCAGAGGAGATACGCAGTATTTT. Its translation: CASSIDSSRGDTQYF.

The rearrangement links TRBV9 to TRBJ1-1; TRBD1 agrees at 7 bases. V gave up 2 bases and J gave up 3 bases; unmatched junction bases: 4. The CDR3 runs to 14 residues. Germline V CDR1 and CDR2: SGDLS, YYNGEE. CDR3 region: CASSVSTGDTEAFF. The CDR3 DNA follows: TGTGCCAGCAGCGTTTCCACAGGGGACACTGAAGCTTTCTTT.

This chain joins TRBV19 and TRBJ2-7; unclear D gene. CDR1 and CDR2 from the germline V gene are LNHDA and SQIVND (reference sequence). V lost 3 bases and J lost 2, with 8 bases in between. The CDR3 consists of 13 residues. The CDR3 reads CASSITSTYEQYF. In DNA form, the CDR3 reads TGTGCCAGTAGTATTACCAGTACCTACGAGCAGTACTTC.

The chain couples TRBV2 to TRBJ2-7; unclear D gene. This CDR3 has 13 residues. In germline, CDR1 is SNHLY, CDR2 FYNNEI. Deletions cut 6 bases from V and 3 bases from J, with 12 bases between. The DNA for the CDR3 is TGTGCCAGCAGGAGGTCAACGCTCTACGAGCAGTACTTC. Its protein is CASRRSTLYEQYF.

This clone was counted once. The chain combines TRBV28 with TRBJ1-4, with unresolved D. CDR1 is MDHEN and CDR2 is SYDVKM in the germline V gene. The CDR3 runs to 12 residues. Deletions cut 5 bases from V and 4 bases from J, with 5 bases between. The CDR3 loop is CASSAFNEKLFF. The DNA of the CDR3 is TGTGCCAGCAGTGCGTTTAATGAAAAACTGTTTTTT.

The V call is TRBV6-5, the J call TRBJ2-3, with a weak D call TRBD1 (6 bases). Germline values: CDR1 MNHEY, CDR2 SVGAGI. The length of the CDR3 is 14 residues. V was pared by 6 bases and J by 2 bases, with 12 bases between. The CDR3 DNA reads as TGTGCCAGCAGGAACAGGGAAACCACAGATACGCAGTATTTT. It codes for CASRNRETTDTQYF.

In the case of this clone: One junction end does not reproduce the germline sequence, and a read error may be involved. This chain uses TRBV5-4 with TRBJ2-3; the D is unclear. CDR3 size: 13 residues. Germline V gives CDR1 SGHNT, CDR2 YYREEE (reference sequence). The CDR3 loop reads CASSLWHTNTQYF. The CDR3 coding sequence is TGTGCCAGCAGCTTATGGCACACAAATACGCAGTATTTT.

This clone was picked up one time. V and J are TRBV7-9 and TRBJ2-1, with 8 bases fitting TRBD1. CDR3 length equals 15 residues. Germline V CDR1 and CDR2: SEHNR, FQNEAQ (reference sequence). J was trimmed by 0 bases and V by 6 bases; bases with no gene match: 4. This CDR3 reads CASSHTGGSYNEQFF. In nucleotides, the CDR3 is TGTGCCAGCAGTCACACAGGGGGCTCCTACAATGAGCAGTTCTTC.

This chain links TRBV5-1 with TRBJ1-1, with D maybe TRBD1 (6 bases). CDR3 length equals 16 residues. V gave up 3 bases and J gave up 0 bases, with 15 bases separating them. Germline V gene sequence: CDR1 SGHRS, CDR2 YFSETQ. CDR3 DNA sequence: TGCGCCAGCAGCTGGAGGGGGGGGCAGGTGAACACTGAAGCTTTCTTT. It codes for CASSWRGGQVNTEAFF.

This rearrangement joins TRBV10-1 to TRBJ2-5, with D hard to call. CDR3 length: 14 amino acids. Germline lookup yields CDR1 WNHNN and CDR2 SYGVQD (reference sequence). Trimming pared 0 bases from V and 1 base from J, leaving 6 bases between. The CDR3 is CASSESPSQETQYF. Here the CDR3 DNA reads TGCGCCAGCAGTGAGTCCCCCAGCCAAGAGACCCAGTACTTC.

This rearrangement joins TRBV29-1 to TRBJ1-1; D perhaps matches TRBD1 (6 bases). V was clipped by 4 bases and J by 5 bases, with 17 bases between them. CDR1 is SQVTM and CDR2 is ANQGSEA in the germline V gene. The CDR3 totals 14 residues. CDR3 sequence (DNA): TGCAGCGTTGCGGACAGCATAGGGAAGACTGAAGCTTTCTTT. This translates into CSVADSIGKTEAFF.

The genes are TRBV7-9 and TRBJ2-5; 7 bases line up with TRBD2. CDR3 length: 16 amino acids. V lost 7 bases to trimming and J lost 2 bases; unmatched junction nucleotides: 13. Germline lookup yields CDR1 SEHNR and CDR2 FQNEAQ (reference sequence). Here the CDR3 reads CASTVGGGSEQETQYF. CDR3 DNA sequence: TGTGCCAGCACCGTAGGCGGCGGGAGTGAACAAGAGACCCAGTACTTC.

This chain links TRBV12-2 with TRBJ2-7; TRBD2 reflects the table's D call only, with no check against the DNA. TRBV12-2 is a recognized pseudogene. CDR3 size: 15 residues. CDR3 sequence: CASRLEGGRTYEQYF. DNA for the CDR3: TGTGCAAGTCGCTTAGAGGGGGGGCGGACCTACGAGCAGTACTTC.

The J gene is TRBJ2-3, the V gene TRBV5-1; 8 nucleotides line up with TRBD1. CDR1 SGHRS and CDR2 YFSETQ come from the germline V gene. This CDR3 spans 15 amino acids. Unmatched junction bases numbered 5, after V lost 0 bases and J lost 5 bases. CDR3 nucleotide sequence: TGCGCCAGCAGCTTGGAGACAGGGGCGAGAGATACGCAGTATTTT. Protein sequence: CASSLETGARDTQYF. Filled out from reference TRBV5-1 and TRBJ2-3, the complete variable domain reads KAGVTQTPRYLIKTRGQQVTLSCSPISGHRSVSWYQQTPGQGLQFLFEYFSETQRNKGNFPGRFSGRQFSNSRSEMNVSTLELGDSALYLCASSLETGARDTQYFGPGTRLTVL.

This chain joins TRBV7-6 and TRBJ2-1; TRBD1 is a possible D gene (6 bases). The V gene's germline CDR1 is SGHVS and CDR2 FNYEAQ. V lost 4 bases, J lost 3 bases, and 19 bases lay in between. The CDR3 is made up of 17 amino acids. CDR3 nucleotide sequence: TGTGCCAGCAGCTCCCCAAGGAACAGGGTATTCTACAATGAGCAGTTCTTC. It yields the protein CASSSPRNRVFYNEQFF.

The chain links TRBV5-5 to TRBJ1-1, with D possibly matching TRBD1 (5 bases). Germline CDR1 is SGHKS and CDR2 is YYEKEE (reference sequence). The V end was cut by 4 bases, the J end by 6 bases, with 16 bases between. This CDR3 region has 14 residues. The CDR3 region has the DNA TGTGCCAGCAGCCTTGACGGGGGGAGGTCTGAAGCTTTCTTT. Protein sequence: CASSLDGGRSEAFF.

The chain couples TRBV7-9 to TRBJ1-5; TRBD1 matches 8 bases. Germline values: CDR1 SEHNR, CDR2 FQNEAQ (reference sequence). The CDR3 consists of 19 residues. V dropped 5 bases and J dropped 1; count of bases not matched to a gene: 16. CDR3 sequence reads: CASSRRSTGERGSNQPQHF. Written as DNA, the CDR3 is TGTGCCAGCAGCCGCCGGTCGACAGGGGAACGGGGGAGCAATCAGCCCCAGCATTTT.

This clone was counted a single time. The V gene is TRBV5-6, the J gene TRBJ2-3; 7 positions match TRBD1. This CDR3 is 19 amino acids long. CDR1 is SGHDT, CDR2 YYEEEE, per germline. V lost 1 base and J lost 2; bases outside the gene matches: 16. The CDR3 spells CASSLTLSLDRRDTDTQYF. As DNA, the CDR3 is TGTGCCAGCAGCTTGACCCTCTCCCTGGACAGGAGAGACACAGATACGCAGTATTTT.

The V and J genes are TRBV14 and TRBJ2-2; D not certain. Germline V lookup: CDR1 SGHDN, CDR2 FVKESK. Trimming pared 0 bases from V and 3 bases from J, leaving 5 bases between. This CDR3 contains 14 residues. CDR3 bases: TGTGCCAGCAGCCAAGAGTCGTACACCGGGGAGCTGTTTTTT. As protein: CASSQESYTGELFF.

V gene TRBV19 combines with J gene TRBJ1-3; TRBD1 aligns across 10 bases. The CDR3 spans 15 residues. V shed 10 bases and J 2 bases; nucleotides not matched to a gene: 8. Germline assignment: CDR1 LNHDA and CDR2 SQIVND (reference sequence). The CDR3 is CAISPGTGAGNTIYF. The CDR3 nucleotides are TGTGCCATCTCACCCGGGACAGGGGCTGGAAACACCATATATTTT.

The chain combines TRBV10-3 with TRBJ2-7; the D gene is possibly TRBD2 (5 bases). The V gene lost 6 bases and the J gene lost 3 bases, with 18 bases spanning the gap. Per the germline V gene, CDR1 is ENHRY and CDR2 is SYGVKD. The CDR3 is 15 amino acids. The CDR3 region is CAISSEAGMGYEQYF. CDR3 nucleotides: TGTGCCATCAGCTCCGAGGCCGGGATGGGCTACGAGCAGTACTTC.